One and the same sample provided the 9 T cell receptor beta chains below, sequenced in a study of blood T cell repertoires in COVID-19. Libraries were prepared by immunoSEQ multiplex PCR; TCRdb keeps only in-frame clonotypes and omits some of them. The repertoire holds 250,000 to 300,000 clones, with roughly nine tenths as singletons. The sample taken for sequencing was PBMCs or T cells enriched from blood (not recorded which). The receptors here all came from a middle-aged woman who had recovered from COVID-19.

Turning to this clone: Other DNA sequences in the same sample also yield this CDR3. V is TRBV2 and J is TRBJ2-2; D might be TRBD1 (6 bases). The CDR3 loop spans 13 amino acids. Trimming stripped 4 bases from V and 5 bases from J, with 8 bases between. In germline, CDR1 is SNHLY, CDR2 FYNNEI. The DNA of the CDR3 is TGTGCCAGCAGTGTAGGGGGTACCGGGGAGCTGTTTTTT. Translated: CASSVGGTGELFF.

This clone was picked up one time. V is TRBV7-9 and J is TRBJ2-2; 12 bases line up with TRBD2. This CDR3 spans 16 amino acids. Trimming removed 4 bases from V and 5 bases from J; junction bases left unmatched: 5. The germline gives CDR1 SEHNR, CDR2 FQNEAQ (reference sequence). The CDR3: CASSSRLAGATGELFF. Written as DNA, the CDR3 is TGTGCCAGCAGCTCCCGACTAGCGGGAGCGACCGGGGAGCTGTTTTTT.

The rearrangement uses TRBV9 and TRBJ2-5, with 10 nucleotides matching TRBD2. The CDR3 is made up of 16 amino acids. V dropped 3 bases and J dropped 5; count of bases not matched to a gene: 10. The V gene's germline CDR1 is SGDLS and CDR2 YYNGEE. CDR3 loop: CASSARKRGGRETQYF. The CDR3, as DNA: TGTGCCAGCAGCGCCCGTAAGCGGGGGGGCCGGGAGACCCAGTACTTC.

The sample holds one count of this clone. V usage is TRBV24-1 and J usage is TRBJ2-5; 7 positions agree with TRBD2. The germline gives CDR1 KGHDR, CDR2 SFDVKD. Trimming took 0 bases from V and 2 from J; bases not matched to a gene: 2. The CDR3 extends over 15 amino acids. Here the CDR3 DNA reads TGTGCCACCAGTGATTTGCGGGGGGATCAAGAGACCCAGTACTTC. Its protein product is CATSDLRGDQETQYF.

In nucleotides, the CDR3 is TGTGCCAGTAGTATGGGCAGGGGCACTGAAGCTTTCTTT. This translates into CASSMGRGTEAFF. This sequence joins TRBV19 and TRBJ1-1; possible D gene TRBD1, 6 bases. V lost 3 bases and J lost 4, with 9 bases in between. Germline V lookup: CDR1 LNHDA, CDR2 SQIVND (reference sequence). This CDR3 is built from 13 residues.

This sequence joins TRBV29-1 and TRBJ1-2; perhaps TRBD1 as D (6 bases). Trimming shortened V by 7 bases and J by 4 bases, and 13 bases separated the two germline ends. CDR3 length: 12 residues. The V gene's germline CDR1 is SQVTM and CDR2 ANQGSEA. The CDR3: CSALRGSYGYTF. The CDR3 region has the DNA TGCAGCGCCCTTAGGGGGTCCTATGGCTACACCTTC.

CDR3 nucleotides: TGTGCCAGCAGCTTAGCTACATCGAACACTGAAGCTTTCTTT. Translating gives CASSLATSNTEAFF. This chain joins TRBV7-9 and TRBJ1-1, with no clear D. Germline V gene data show CDR1 as SEHNR and CDR2 as FQNEAQ (reference sequence). V lost 0 bases and J lost 1, with 6 bases in between. This CDR3 comprises 14 residues.

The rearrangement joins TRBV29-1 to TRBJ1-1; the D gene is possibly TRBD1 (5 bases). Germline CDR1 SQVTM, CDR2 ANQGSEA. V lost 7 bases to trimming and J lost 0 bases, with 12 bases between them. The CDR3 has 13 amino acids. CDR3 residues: CSGWRGLNTEAFF. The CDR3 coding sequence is TGCAGCGGGTGGAGGGGACTGAACACTGAAGCTTTCTTT.

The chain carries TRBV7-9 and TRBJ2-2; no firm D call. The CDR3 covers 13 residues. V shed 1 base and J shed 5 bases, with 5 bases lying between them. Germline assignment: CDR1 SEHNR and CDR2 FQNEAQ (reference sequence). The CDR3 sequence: CASSLVRTGELFF. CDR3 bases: TGTGCCAGCAGCTTAGTGAGAACCGGGGAGCTGTTTTTT. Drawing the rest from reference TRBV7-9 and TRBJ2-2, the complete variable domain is DTGVSQNPRHKITKRGQNVTFRCDPISEHNRLYWYRQTLGQGPEFLTYFQNEAQLEKSRLLSDRFSAERPKGSFSTLEIQRTEQGDSAMYLCASSLVRTGELFFGEGSRLTVL.